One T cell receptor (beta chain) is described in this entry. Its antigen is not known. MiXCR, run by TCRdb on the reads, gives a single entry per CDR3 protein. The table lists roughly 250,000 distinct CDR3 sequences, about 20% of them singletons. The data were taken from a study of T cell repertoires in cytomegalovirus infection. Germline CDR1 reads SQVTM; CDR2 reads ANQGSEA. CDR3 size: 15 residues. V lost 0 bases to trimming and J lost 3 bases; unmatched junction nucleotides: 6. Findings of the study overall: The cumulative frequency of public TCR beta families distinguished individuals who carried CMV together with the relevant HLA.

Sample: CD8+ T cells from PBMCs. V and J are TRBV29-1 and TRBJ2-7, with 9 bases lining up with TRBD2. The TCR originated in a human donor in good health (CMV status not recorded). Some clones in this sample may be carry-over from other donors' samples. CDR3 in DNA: TGCAGCGTTGAAGAAGCGGGGGGCCTATTCTACGAGCAGTACTTC. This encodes CSVEEAGGLFYEQYF.